The clone carrying this T cell receptor (beta chain) has a single count. These data belong to a study of control samples from healthy donors and cancer patients. Here immunoSEQ multiplex PCR was the method, and the copy in TCRdb shows in-frame clones only, minus some. The sample lists under 85,000 clones, approximately 89% occurring once. The TCR comes from a man aged 55 to 70 with colorectal cancer. Sequencing was performed on PBMCs.

The CDR3, as DNA: TGTGCCAGCAGTTGGCAGACAGGTCTGTCTGGCTACACCTTC. It codes for CASSWQTGLSGYTF. The chain has TRBV6-5 and TRBJ1-2, with D possibly being TRBD1 (6 bases). The V gene's germline CDR1 is MNHEY and CDR2 SVGAGI. The V and J ends lost 4 bases and 7 bases respectively, with 16 bases between them. The CDR3 is 14 residues long.